This TCR beta chain was retrieved from a study of blood T cell repertoires in COVID-19. Study as a whole: The origin of the acute and convalescent COVID-19 samples was the United States, Italy and Spain. From T cells, B-cell-depleted T cells, or PBMCs came the material, which was cDNA or gDNA.

From germline, CDR1 is KGHSH and CDR2 LQKENI. V lost 4 bases and J lost 3, with 18 bases in between. The CDR3 sequence is 16 residues long. Produced via immunoSEQ multiplex PCR; TCRdb's table is partial and in-frame only. The repertoire includes 150,000 to 190,000 clones, 65% to 85% of them detected once, and roughly 3.7% sits in the top ten. The receptor's source is a woman aged 80 or over with acute or convalescent COVID-19. Material for sequencing was peripheral blood. The chain is built from TRBV18 and TRBJ1-2; D may be TRBD1 (6 bases). Written as DNA, the CDR3 is TGTGCCAGCTCACGGGGACAATCACATACCCACTATGGCTACACCTTC. Translation: CASSRGQSHTHYGYTF.